These 19 T cell receptor beta chains originate from one sample sequenced in a study of OX40 agonist ivuxolimab in advanced cancers. Data came from immunoSEQ multiplex PCR; TCRdb stores just in-frame clones and leaves some out. The sample includes around 100,000 clones, around 90% of them seen just once. Material: CD4+ or CD8+ T cells sorted from blood, obtained in a trial of the OX40 agonist ivuxolimab. The origin of the receptors is an adult with an advanced solid tumor such as melanoma, head and neck, liver or kidney cancer.

About this clone: An end of the junction differs from the germline gene, which may be a read error. V usage is TRBV10-3 and J usage is TRBJ2-3, with 8 bases aligning to TRBD1. CDR1 and CDR2 from the germline V gene are ENHRY and SYGVKD. The CDR3 covers 15 residues. In DNA, the CDR3 is TGTGCCATCAGTAAGTCAGGGGGCGGCACAGATACGCAGTATTTT. Encoded protein: CAISKSGGGTDTQYF.

This chain links TRBV5-1 with TRBJ2-1; 9 nucleotides match TRBD1. The ends lost 1 base at V and 7 bases at J; junction bases unmatched: 6. Germline-derived CDR1 and CDR2 are SGHRS and YFSETQ. This CDR3 is 15 amino acids long. This CDR3 is CASSLIPGQGNEQFF. The DNA for the CDR3 is TGCGCCAGCAGCTTGATCCCGGGACAGGGAAATGAGCAGTTCTTC.

The chain employs TRBV10-1 and TRBJ2-3, with a tentative D call TRBD2 (7 bases). The CDR3 loop spans 16 amino acids. V was clipped by 7 bases and J by 1 base, with 18 bases between them. From germline, CDR1 is WNHNN and CDR2 SYGVQD (reference sequence). The CDR3 sequence is CASMLGGLLCTDTQYF. The CDR3, as DNA: TGCGCCAGCATGTTAGGGGGACTACTCTGCACAGATACGCAGTATTTT.

V gene TRBV28 combines with J gene TRBJ2-1, with D possibly matching TRBD1 (6 bases). Trimming removed 7 bases from V and 4 bases from J, with 11 bases in between. The CDR3 extends over 13 amino acids. From germline, CDR1 is MDHEN and CDR2 SYDVKM. In DNA, the CDR3 is TGTGCCAGCAAAGAACAGGGTTACAATGAGCAGTTCTTC. This encodes CASKEQGYNEQFF.

V gene TRBV19 combines with J gene TRBJ2-3; 9 positions agree with TRBD2. Germline CDR1 reads LNHDA; CDR2 reads SQIVND (reference sequence). The trim removed 4 bases at V and 2 bases at J, leaving 1 base unmatched. The CDR3 is made up of 14 amino acids. The CDR3 DNA sequence: TGTGCCAGTAGTACTAGCGGGGTCACAGATACGCAGTATTTT. Translation: CASSTSGVTDTQYF.

The CDR3 protein is CASSRTSGYNEQFF. The CDR3 DNA is TGTGCCAGCAGTAGGACTAGCGGATACAATGAGCAGTTCTTC. V usage is TRBV6-5 and J usage is TRBJ2-1, with 10 nucleotides matching TRBD2. Germline V gives CDR1 MNHEY, CDR2 SVGAGI. There are 14 residues in the CDR3. V shed 5 bases and J 4 bases; nucleotides not matched to a gene: 2.

The chain couples TRBV19 to TRBJ2-1, with 7 bases fitting TRBD2. There are 19 residues in the CDR3. Germline V lookup: CDR1 LNHDA, CDR2 SQIVND (reference sequence). J was trimmed by 0 bases and V by 3 bases; bases with no gene match: 14. The CDR3 here is CASSITSAVLSSSYNEQFF. In nucleotides, the CDR3 is TGTGCCAGTAGTATTACTAGCGCCGTACTATCCAGCTCCTACAATGAGCAGTTCTTC.

The chain is built from TRBV5-1 and TRBJ2-1; the D gene is possibly TRBD2 (6 bases). CDR3 length: 15 residues. CDR1 is SGHRS and CDR2 is YFSETQ in the germline V gene. V gave up 0 bases and J gave up 2 bases, with 9 bases separating them. The CDR3 DNA is TGCGCCAGCAGCTTGGGTAGCGGAACCTACAATGAGCAGTTCTTC. Amino acids: CASSLGSGTYNEQFF.

This sequence joins TRBV5-4 and TRBJ2-7; tentatively, D is TRBD2 (5 bases). Trimming shortened V by 0 bases and J by 3 bases, and 13 bases separated the two germline ends. Looked up from germline, CDR1 is SGHNT and CDR2 is YYREEE (reference sequence). The CDR3 spans 15 residues. The CDR3 sequence is CASSLGAGDGYEQYF. CDR3 nucleotides: TGTGCCAGCAGCTTGGGGGCGGGTGACGGCTACGAGCAGTACTTC.

The chain couples TRBV6-1 to TRBJ1-5; D may be TRBD1 (5 bases). This CDR3 spans 13 amino acids. Germline V gene lookup returns CDR1 MNHNS and CDR2 SASEGT. Trimming took off 9 bases at V and 3 bases at J, with 12 bases between the two ends. The CDR3 protein is CASSGRFNQPQHF. CDR3 nucleotides: TGTGCCAGTTCGGGACGGTTCAATCAGCCCCAGCATTTT.

The rearrangement joins TRBV5-1 to TRBJ2-4, with D possibly TRBD1 on 6 matching bases. The CDR3 extends over 14 amino acids. Germline assignment: CDR1 SGHRS and CDR2 YFSETQ. Trimming cost V 3 bases and J 9 bases, with 16 bases left between them. The CDR3 DNA reads TGCGCCAGCAGCTCCGAAACAGGGTCGGGCATTCAGTACTTC. Translated: CASSSETGSGIQYF.

This clone was found a few times. V usage is TRBV5-1 and J usage is TRBJ1-1, with 9 bases matching TRBD1. CDR1 and CDR2 from the germline V gene are SGHRS and YFSETQ. This CDR3 has 13 amino acids. V dropped 0 bases and J dropped 7; count of bases not matched to a gene: 1. Written as DNA, the CDR3 is TGCGCCAGCAGCTTGGACAGGGGGCTTGAAGCTTTCTTT. Translation: CASSLDRGLEAFF.

The V call is TRBV27, the J call TRBJ1-5; D gene ambiguous. Per the germline V gene, CDR1 is MNHEY and CDR2 is SMNVEV (reference sequence). CDR3 length equals 17 residues. Trimming left V 4 bases short and J 1 base short, with 17 bases between. CDR3 sequence reads: CASSSGIGGSSNQPQHF. Here the CDR3 DNA reads TGTGCCAGCAGTTCGGGTATAGGAGGGAGCAGCAATCAGCCCCAGCATTTT.

J is TRBJ2-7 and V is TRBV6-1; D is ambiguous. Deletions cut 3 bases from V and 3 bases from J, with 3 bases between. This CDR3 is 11 amino acids long. The germline V gene encodes CDR1 MNHNS and CDR2 SASEGT. CDR3 in amino acids: CASSDSYEQYF. Written as DNA, the CDR3 is TGTGCCAGCAGTGATAGCTACGAGCAGTACTTC.

The chain joins TRBV7-6 to TRBJ2-3, with D perhaps matching TRBD2 (5 bases). The germline V gene has CDR1 SGHVS and CDR2 FNYEAQ. CDR3 length: 14 amino acids. Deletions cut 1 base from V and 5 bases from J, with 10 bases between. CDR3 nucleotides: TGTGCCAGCAGCTTAGAGAAGGGAGTAGATACGCAGTATTTT. This encodes CASSLEKGVDTQYF.

The J gene is TRBJ2-1, the V gene TRBV19, with 9 bases that match TRBD1. CDR3 size: 16 residues. V gave up 5 bases and J gave up 3 bases; unmatched junction bases: 8. The V gene's germline CDR1 is LNHDA and CDR2 SQIVND (reference sequence). CDR3 bases: TGTGCCAGTAGTCTAGGCGGGGGACAGGGCTACAATGAGCAGTTCTTC. Its protein product is CASSLGGGQGYNEQFF. Based on the CDR3 plus reference TRBV19 and TRBJ2-1, the full variable domain is DGGITQSPKYLFRKEGQNVTLSCEQNLNHDAMYWYRQDPGQGLRLIYYSQIVNDFQKGDIAEGYSVSREKKESFPLTVTSAQKNPTAFYLCASSLGGGQGYNEQFFGPGTRLTVL.

The chain joins TRBV5-6 to TRBJ2-5, with D uncertain. The CDR3 contains 11 residues. Between the trimmed V and J ends, which lost 2 bases and 5 bases, there was a span of 4 bases. The germline V gene has CDR1 SGHDT and CDR2 YYEEEE. The CDR3 DNA sequence: TGTGCCAGCAGCTTTTCCGAGACCCAGTACTTC. Protein: CASSFSETQYF.

V gene TRBV5-1 combines with J gene TRBJ2-7, with D tentatively TRBD1 (5 bases). The CDR3 runs 16 residues. Germline V gene data show CDR1 as SGHRS and CDR2 as YFSETQ. The V end was cut by 0 bases, the J end by 1 base, with 14 bases between. The chain's CDR3 is CASSLGPRQQSYEQYF. CDR3 coding DNA: TGCGCCAGCAGCTTGGGTCCGCGACAGCAATCCTACGAGCAGTACTTC.

The chain uses TRBV18 and TRBJ2-4; D not certain. The V end was cut by 3 bases, the J end by 13 bases, with 16 bases between. CDR1 is KGHSH, CDR2 LQKENI, per germline. The CDR3 has 13 amino acids. CDR3 nucleotide sequence: TGTGCCAGCTCACCGATCGACAACCAGGAGCAGTACTTC. Its protein is CASSPIDNQEQYF.